These T cell receptor beta chains were read from a single sample in a study of Graves' ophthalmopathy and Graves' hyperthyroidism. TCRdb processed the multiplex PCR reads anew with MiXCR; each CDR3 protein has one entry. This sample yields over 650,000 distinct CDR3 sequences, of which 35% to 50% are seen a single time; 3% to 4% belongs to the top ten. The specimen was peripheral blood. The receptors here all came from an adult man with Graves' ophthalmopathy. Both conserved end residues are part of each CDR3. Clone size is not always given. Where it is, it says once, few, many or a class for expanded clones.

J gene | clone size | V gene | CDR3 protein
TRBJ1-2 | once | TRBV10-3 | CAIRDRASYGYTF
TRBJ2-2 | NA | TRBV25-1 | CASTQQGAEELFF
TRBJ1-1 | few | TRBV12-3/TRBV12-4 | CASSFGQGNGEAFF
TRBJ1-1 | many | TRBV5-1 | CASRSDPTEAFF
TRBJ2-2 | NA | TRBV15 | CATSRGAEDTGELFF
TRBJ2-5 | few | TRBV18 | CASSPPWTGLQETQYF
TRBJ1-1 | few | TRBV5-1 | CASSLEEGLRGTEAFF
TRBJ1-1 | many | TRBV29-1 | CSVEESLNTEAFF
TRBJ1-5 | many | TRBV15 | CATSRARVGNQPQHF
TRBJ1-1 | NA | TRBV12-3/TRBV12-4 | CASGVGRKTTEAFF
TRBJ1-2 | NA | TRBV30 | CAWSVRTGTYGYTF
TRBJ2-7 | many | TRBV29-1 | CSVPRQGGNEQYF
TRBJ1-2 | many | TRBV12-3/TRBV12-4 | CASSPLVVAQRYGYTF
TRBJ1-2 | NA | TRBV29-1 | CSVAGVNYGYTF
TRBJ2-5 | NA | TRBV25-1 | CASSVTGQGAVRETQYF
TRBJ1-6 | few | TRBV20-1 | CSATPRLKNSPLHF
TRBJ1-4 | many | TRBV29-1 | CSVEEGGKLFF
TRBJ1-2 | NA | TRBV30 | CAWSSPGDYTF
TRBJ2-7 | few | TRBV6-4 | CASSGADRDTEQYF
TRBJ2-5 | NA | TRBV2 | CASSPPGDETQYF
TRBJ2-7 | many | TRBV7-2 | CASSLDLAGTSYEQYF
TRBJ1-5 | NA | TRBV5-4 | CACSALTPTRGTDQPQHF
TRBJ2-5 | few | TRBV7-8 | CASSSTTGRQETQYF
TRBJ2-7 | many | TRBV7-9 | CASSLNDYEQYF
TRBJ1-5 | once | TRBV10-3 | CASSKRTGTVNQPQHF
TRBJ2-2 | NA | TRBV15 | CATSSGQTYELFF